The present T cell receptor (beta chain) was sequenced within a study of chemoradiotherapy in HPV16-positive cancers. Over chemoradiotherapy, repertoires were sampled more than once. Using immunoSEQ multiplex PCR, the repertoire was profiled, and TCRdb retains in-frame clones only, with some absent. The data show roughly 30,000 clones, approximately 92% seen once. The CDR3 covers 14 residues. V lost 2 bases to trimming and J lost 2 bases, with 9 bases between them. Germline values: CDR1 MNHNS, CDR2 SASEGT. Notes on this clone: Its antigen is not known.

Regarding the study as a whole: HPV-specific T cells were functionally defined from only a couple of HPV16-positive patients. Candidate HPV-specific clones and E7-related TCR motifs grew in tumor during treatment.

This TCR was sampled from a human donor with HPV-associated anogenital cancer. Sample: blood, taken from a patient who underwent chemoradiotherapy. The chain uses TRBV6-1 and TRBJ2-5; perhaps TRBD1 as D (5 bases). CDR3 region: CASSEKGSQETQYF. The CDR3 coding sequence is TGTGCCAGCAGTGAAAAGGGGTCACAAGAGACCCAGTACTTC.